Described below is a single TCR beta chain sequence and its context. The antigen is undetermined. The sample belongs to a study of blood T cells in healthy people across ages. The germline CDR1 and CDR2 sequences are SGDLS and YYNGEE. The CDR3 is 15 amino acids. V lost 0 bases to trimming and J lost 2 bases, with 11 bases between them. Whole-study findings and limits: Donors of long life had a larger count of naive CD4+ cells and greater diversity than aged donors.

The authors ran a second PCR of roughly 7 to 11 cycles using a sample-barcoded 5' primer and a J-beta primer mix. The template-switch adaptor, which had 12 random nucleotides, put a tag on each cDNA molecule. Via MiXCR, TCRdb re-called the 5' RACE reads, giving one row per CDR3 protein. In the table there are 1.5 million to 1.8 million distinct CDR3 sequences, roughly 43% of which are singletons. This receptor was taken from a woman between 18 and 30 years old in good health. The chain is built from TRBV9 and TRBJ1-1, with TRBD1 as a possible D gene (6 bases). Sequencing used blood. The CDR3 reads CASSVGRGPNTEAFF. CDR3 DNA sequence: TGTGCCAGCAGCGTAGGCAGGGGACCAAACACTGAAGCTTTCTTT.